The 22 T cell receptor beta chains reported below all come from one sample, sequenced in a study of a mutant IDH1 vaccine in newly diagnosed glioma. Time point noted: week 23, last vaccination. All doses held 300 ug of mutant IDH1 20-mer peptide, with topical imiquimod. Generated by immunoSEQ multiplex PCR, the TCRdb table keeps only in-frame clones and is missing some. The repertoire holds around 29,000 clones, with more than 70% as singletons. Antigens for these TCRs are unknown. The sequencing used PBMCs, collected from a glioma patient whose treatment included an IDH1 peptide vaccine. All receptors come from a woman younger than 30 with glioma.

The chain recombines TRBV7-9 with TRBJ1-1; D gene ambiguous. The CDR3 contains 13 residues. V lost 5 bases and J 5 bases, leaving 12 bases between the germline ends. Germline values: CDR1 SEHNR, CDR2 FQNEAQ (reference sequence). CDR3 in amino acids: CASSADSVTEAFF. The CDR3 nucleotides read TGTGCCAGCAGCGCTGACTCGGTTACTGAAGCTTTCTTT. Using reference TRBV7-9 and TRBJ1-1 for the parts outside the CDR3, the full variable domain is DTGVSQNPRHKITKRGQNVTFRCDPISEHNRLYWYRQTLGQGPEFLTYFQNEAQLEKSRLLSDRFSAERPKGSFSTLEIQRTEQGDSAMYLCASSADSVTEAFFGQGTRLTVV.

This clone was seen a handful of times. The V call is TRBV2, the J call TRBJ2-1; D perhaps matches TRBD2 (5 bases). Trimming removed 4 bases at V and 5 bases at J, with 9 bases between. The CDR3 length is 13 residues. CDR1 is SNHLY and CDR2 is FYNNEI in the germline V gene. This CDR3 reads CASSVLVNNEQFF. The CDR3, as DNA: TGTGCCAGCAGTGTACTAGTTAACAATGAGCAGTTCTTC.

This CDR3 is CASSLGSQGAYQPQHF. CDR3 DNA: TGTGCCAGCAGCTTGGGTTCCCAGGGGGCATATCAGCCCCAGCATTTT. The genes are TRBV5-6 and TRBJ1-5, with TRBD1 matching 8 bases. The V gene end was trimmed by 0 bases and the J gene end by 5 bases; junction bases not matched to a gene: 7. The CDR3 consists of 16 residues. From germline, CDR1 is SGHDT and CDR2 YYEEEE.

The V and J genes are TRBV14 and TRBJ1-1; maybe TRBD1 (5 bases). Trimming stripped 6 bases from V and 4 bases from J, with 15 bases between. Germline assignment: CDR1 SGHDN and CDR2 FVKESK. The CDR3 is made up of 14 amino acids. Written as DNA, the CDR3 is TGTGCCAGCAGGGGTTCGGGGGTTCGCACTGAAGCTTTCTTT. Its protein product is CASRGSGVRTEAFF.

The chain joins TRBV5-4 to TRBJ1-5; D possibly corresponds to TRBD1 (5 bases). CDR1 and CDR2 from the germline V gene are SGHNT and YYREEE (reference sequence). This CDR3 is built from 16 residues. Trimming stripped 0 bases from V and 0 bases from J, with 10 bases between. CDR3 protein: CASSLDWGSSNQPQHF. For the CDR3, the DNA is TGTGCCAGCAGCTTGGACTGGGGCTCTAGCAATCAGCCCCAGCATTTT.

J is TRBJ2-7 and V is TRBV7-9; 15 positions match TRBD2. V gave up 5 bases and J gave up 2 bases; unmatched junction bases: 7. CDR3 length: 17 residues. CDR1 is SEHNR and CDR2 is FQNEAQ in the germline V gene (reference sequence). CDR3: CASSPRTSGGVAYEQYF. The CDR3 DNA is TGTGCCAGCAGCCCAAGGACTAGCGGGGGGGTAGCCTACGAGCAGTACTTC.

The rearrangement uses TRBV7-9 and TRBJ1-1; a possible D gene is TRBD1 (6 bases). The germline V gene encodes CDR1 SEHNR and CDR2 FQNEAQ (reference sequence). Trimming stripped 5 bases from V and 1 base from J, with 8 bases between. This CDR3 is 13 amino acids long. The CDR3 nucleotides read TGTGCCAGCAGCCGGACAGCGAACACTGAAGCTTTCTTT. It encodes CASSRTANTEAFF. Using reference TRBV7-9 and TRBJ1-1 for the parts outside the CDR3, the full variable domain is DTGVSQNPRHKITKRGQNVTFRCDPISEHNRLYWYRQTLGQGPEFLTYFQNEAQLEKSRLLSDRFSAERPKGSFSTLEIQRTEQGDSAMYLCASSRTANTEAFFGQGTRLTVV.

The J gene is TRBJ1-1, the V gene TRBV28; 10 nucleotides line up with TRBD1. The V and J ends lost 3 bases and 6 bases, in that order; junction bases with no gene match: 4. Germline lookup yields CDR1 MDHEN and CDR2 SYDVKM. This CDR3 is built from 14 residues. The CDR3 DNA sequence: TGTGCCAGCAGTTTGACAGGGGGCGTCGCTGAAGCTTTCTTT. Its protein product is CASSLTGGVAEAFF.

This chain uses TRBV7-2 with TRBJ2-5; TRBD2 matches 8 bases. The CDR3 is 16 amino acids. Germline loops: CDR1 SGHTA, CDR2 FQGNSA. V lost 4 bases, J lost 3 bases, and 10 bases stayed unmatched. CDR3 DNA sequence: TGTGCCAGCAGCTATAATCCGGGACTAGGAAAAGAGACCCAGTACTTC. The encoded protein is CASSYNPGLGKETQYF. The variable domain in full, completed from reference TRBV7-2 and TRBJ2-5, reads GAGVSQSPSNKVTEKGKDVELRCDPISGHTALYWYRQSLGQGLEFLIYFQGNSAPDKSGLPSDRFSAERTGGSVSTLTIQRTQQEDSAVYLCASSYNPGLGKETQYFGPGTRLLVL.

This rearrangement joins TRBV7-2 to TRBJ2-3, with 7 bases aligning to TRBD2. Germline V lookup: CDR1 SGHTA, CDR2 FQGNSA. V was pared by 5 bases and J by 1 base, with 6 bases of the junction left unmatched. The CDR3 has 15 residues. CDR3 in amino acids: CASSHSGTRTDTQYF. DNA of the CDR3: TGTGCCAGCAGCCACAGCGGGACCCGCACAGATACGCAGTATTTT.

This clone turned up a few times. The chain combines TRBV7-9 with TRBJ1-5; TRBD1 agrees at 7 bases. Germline V CDR1 and CDR2: SEHNR, FQNEAQ (reference sequence). The CDR3 sequence is 13 residues long. V dropped 5 bases and J dropped 7; count of bases not matched to a gene: 5. The CDR3 here is CASSQGQIQPQHF. CDR3 nucleotide sequence: TGTGCCAGCAGCCAGGGACAGATCCAGCCCCAGCATTTT.

The V call is TRBV5-1, the J call TRBJ2-5, with D unresolved. CDR3 size: 12 residues. V lost 0 bases to trimming and J lost 5 bases, with 5 bases between them. Germline-derived CDR1 and CDR2 are SGHRS and YFSETQ. In nucleotides, the CDR3 is TGCGCCAGCAGCTTGGCTACGGAGACCCAGTACTTC. It specifies CASSLATETQYF.

The genes are TRBV6-1 and TRBJ1-4; D ambiguous. Trimming stripped 7 bases from V and 1 base from J, with 13 bases between. The CDR3 contains 15 residues. The germline CDR1 and CDR2 sequences are MNHNS and SASEGT. This CDR3 is CASTLGRITNEKLFF. DNA of the CDR3: TGTGCCAGCACCCTCGGACGGATAACTAATGAAAAACTGTTTTTT.

This clone has just a few counts. The chain combines TRBV9 with TRBJ1-1; unclear D gene. Germline assignment: CDR1 SGDLS and CDR2 YYNGEE. V dropped 0 bases and J dropped 1 base, with 4 bases sitting between them. CDR3 length: 13 amino acids. The CDR3 coding sequence is TGTGCCAGCAGCGTAGTGCCGAACACTGAAGCTTTCTTT. The encoded protein is CASSVVPNTEAFF.

The table lists this clone with a few counts. V is TRBV6-4 and J is TRBJ1-1, with D unclear. The germline gives CDR1 MRHNA, CDR2 SNTAGT. The ends were cut back, 5 bases at V and 0 bases at J, with 10 bases in the middle. The CDR3 extends over 14 amino acids. CDR3: CASSTTAMNTEAFF. For the CDR3, the DNA is TGTGCCAGCAGTACAACAGCGATGAACACTGAAGCTTTCTTT.

This chain joins TRBV12-2 and TRBJ1-5. TRBV12-2 is described as a pseudogene. CDR3 length equals 13 residues. CDR3 in DNA: TGTGCAAGTCGCGTGAAGTTAGATCAGCCCCAGCATTTT. Translating gives CASRVKLDQPQHF.

The chain carries TRBV9 and TRBJ2-5; 7 bases are a match to TRBD2. The germline V gene has CDR1 SGDLS and CDR2 YYNGEE. The CDR3 is 16 amino acids. V trimming: 0 bases; J trimming: 4 bases; junction bases outside the gene matches: 9. The CDR3 sequence: CASSVGTQGGAETQYF. In DNA, the CDR3 is TGTGCCAGCAGCGTAGGGACTCAGGGAGGGGCAGAGACCCAGTACTTC.

This clone was seen just once. In DNA form, the CDR3 reads TGTGCCAGCAGCGAACGGGACACACGGGCCAGGGAGCTGTTTTTT. Translating it yields CASSERDTRARELFF. The rearrangement links TRBV7-9 to TRBJ2-2, with D perhaps TRBD1 (6 bases). From germline, CDR1 is SEHNR and CDR2 FQNEAQ (reference sequence). The V and J ends lost 5 bases and 9 bases respectively, with 19 bases between them. The CDR3 extends over 15 amino acids.

The J gene is TRBJ2-7, the V gene TRBV10-3; D remains ambiguous. Trimming cost V 4 bases and J 2 bases, with 9 bases left between them. The CDR3 has 13 amino acids. Germline-derived CDR1 and CDR2 are ENHRY and SYGVKD. The CDR3 DNA sequence: TGTGCCATCAGTGTGCAGAACACCTACGAGCAGTACTTC. It yields the protein CAISVQNTYEQYF.

The rearrangement joins TRBV7-2 to TRBJ1-4; 8 nucleotides align to TRBD1. CDR3 length: 15 amino acids. J lost 10 bases, V lost 4 bases, and 11 bases had no gene match. Germline lookup yields CDR1 SGHTA and CDR2 FQGNSA. The CDR3 sequence: CASSSGQGASGKLFF. Here the CDR3 DNA reads TGTGCCAGCAGCTCCGGACAGGGCGCGTCCGGAAAACTGTTTTTT.

The V and J genes are TRBV19 and TRBJ2-3; 10 bases are a match to TRBD2. The germline V gene encodes CDR1 LNHDA and CDR2 SQIVND (reference sequence). J was trimmed by 0 bases and V by 4 bases; bases with no gene match: 1. The CDR3 is 15 residues long. CDR3 protein: CASSKTSGSTDTQYF. The CDR3 coding sequence is TGTGCCAGTAGTAAGACTAGCGGGAGCACAGATACGCAGTATTTT.

The rearrangement links TRBV6-6 to TRBJ2-1; D not certain. Germline CDR1 is MNHNY and CDR2 is SVGAGI (reference sequence). The CDR3 has 15 amino acids. The V end was cut by 7 bases, the J end by 2 bases, with 15 bases between. As DNA, the CDR3 is TGTGCCAGCATCTTTAGCCCCTCCGCCTACAATGAGCAGTTCTTC. It codes for CASIFSPSAYNEQFF.